What follows are 10 T cell receptor beta chains derived from one specimen sequenced in a study of cytotoxic CD8 clonotypes in ibrutinib-treated CLL. The assay was immunoSEQ multiplex PCR, and TCRdb's table has in-frame clones only and misses some. The table has approximately 140,000 clones, 70% to 80% seen once; the top ten hold about 29%. The sequenced sample was PBMCs, obtained after 12 months of ibrutinib treatment. The receptors were sampled from a human donor with chronic lymphocytic leukemia.

This sequence joins TRBV11-3 and TRBJ1-1, with D unclear. CDR3 length: 13 amino acids. Trimming pared 5 bases from V and 4 bases from J, leaving 11 bases between. Per germline, CDR1 SGHNT and CDR2 YENEEA. The CDR3 sequence is CASSQTSGTEAFF. The CDR3 DNA sequence: TGTGCCAGCAGCCAAACGTCAGGCACTGAAGCTTTCTTT.

The chain uses TRBV10-3 and TRBJ2-7, with 8 nucleotides matching TRBD2. The CDR3 sequence is 14 residues long. CDR1 and CDR2 from the germline V gene are ENHRY and SYGVKD. Trimming at V came to 5 bases and at J to 4 bases, leaving 7 bases not matched to a gene. Written as DNA, the CDR3 is TGTGCCATCAGTACTAGCGGAGTCCAATACGAGCAGTACTTC. This codes for CAISTSGVQYEQYF.

V gene TRBV20-1 combines with J gene TRBJ2-3; D gene unclear. CDR1 and CDR2 from the germline V gene are DFQATT and SNEGSKA (reference sequence). The CDR3 consists of 11 residues. V lost 3 bases and J 9 bases, leaving 10 bases between the germline ends. The DNA of the CDR3 is TGCAGTGCTAGCCTGGCGAGGACGCAGTATTTT. The encoded protein is CSASLARTQYF.

The V gene is TRBV10-3, the J gene TRBJ1-4; D not resolved. The V gene's germline CDR1 is ENHRY and CDR2 SYGVKD. The CDR3 runs to 11 residues. V shed 10 bases and J shed 8 bases, with 11 bases lying between them. The CDR3 DNA reads as TGTGCCAGCGGGATCAAGGAAAAACTGTTTTTT. It specifies CASGIKEKLFF.

This clone was seen a few times. The CDR3 bases are TGCGCCAGCAGCCAAGATAGGGGGGGCTACGAGCAGTACTTC. Translated: CASSQDRGGYEQYF. The genes are TRBV4-1 and TRBJ2-7; D possibly corresponds to TRBD2 (7 bases). Germline V gene data show CDR1 as MGHRA and CDR2 as YSYEKL. This CDR3 comprises 14 residues. Deletions cut 0 bases from V and 3 bases from J, with 9 bases between.

In DNA, the CDR3 is TGTGCCATCAGTGCCCCGGAACGGGGGAACACTGAAGCTTTCTTT. It yields the protein CAISAPERGNTEAFF. The V call is TRBV10-3, the J call TRBJ1-1; no clear D. The CDR3 totals 15 residues. V was pared by 4 bases and J by 1 base, with 13 bases between. Germline V CDR1 and CDR2: ENHRY, SYGVKD.

This clone was detected once. A read error is likely here: a far larger clone is one base away. Other DNA sequences in this specimen translate into the identical CDR3. This chain joins TRBV7-7 and TRBJ1-6; a weak D match, TRBD1 (6 bases). Looked up from germline, CDR1 is SSHAT and CDR2 is FNYEAQ (reference sequence). The CDR3 runs 14 residues. CDR3 DNA sequence: TGTGCTAGCAGCTTAGGACAGCTTAATTCACCCCTCCACTTT. Protein: CASSLGQLNSPLHF. The full variable domain, completed using reference TRBV7-7 and TRBJ1-6, is GAGVSQSPRYKVTKRGQDVTLRCDPISSHATLYWYQQALGQGPEFLTYFNYEAQPDKSGLPSDRFSAERPEGSISTLTIQRTEQRDSAMYRCASSLGQLNSPLHFGNGTRLTVT.

The chain uses TRBV28 and TRBJ1-5; 9 bases are shared with TRBD1. Germline trimming cut 6 bases from V and 4 bases from J; bases unmatched to any gene: 13. The CDR3 is made up of 17 amino acids. From germline, CDR1 is MDHEN and CDR2 SYDVKM. The CDR3, as DNA: TGTGCCAGCAGCCAATTTTGGGGGGACAGGGCGAATCAGCCCCAGCATTTT. The encoded protein is CASSQFWGDRANQPQHF.

The chain carries TRBV4-2 and TRBJ2-7; D is perhaps TRBD1 (5 bases). The CDR3 runs 15 residues. Trimming removed 0 bases at V and 2 bases at J, with 11 bases between. Germline V gives CDR1 LGHNA, CDR2 YNFKEQ. The CDR3, as DNA: TGTGCCAGCAGCCAAGACTTTGGGGCAGCCTACGAGCAGTACTTC. Translation gives CASSQDFGAAYEQYF.

The chain recombines TRBV5-1 with TRBJ1-6; a weak D match, TRBD1 (5 bases). The length of the CDR3 is 16 residues. Germline-derived CDR1 and CDR2 are SGHRS and YFSETQ. V was clipped by 2 bases and J by 2 bases, with 11 bases between them. In DNA form, the CDR3 reads TGCGCCAGCAGCTTAATAGGGGAGGCCTATAATTCACCCCTCCACTTT. As protein: CASSLIGEAYNSPLHF. The full variable domain, its missing parts supplied by reference TRBV5-1 and TRBJ1-6, is KAGVTQTPRYLIKTRGQQVTLSCSPISGHRSVSWYQQTPGQGLQFLFEYFSETQRNKGNFPGRFSGRQFSNSRSEMNVSTLELGDSALYLCASSLIGEAYNSPLHFGNGTRLTVT.